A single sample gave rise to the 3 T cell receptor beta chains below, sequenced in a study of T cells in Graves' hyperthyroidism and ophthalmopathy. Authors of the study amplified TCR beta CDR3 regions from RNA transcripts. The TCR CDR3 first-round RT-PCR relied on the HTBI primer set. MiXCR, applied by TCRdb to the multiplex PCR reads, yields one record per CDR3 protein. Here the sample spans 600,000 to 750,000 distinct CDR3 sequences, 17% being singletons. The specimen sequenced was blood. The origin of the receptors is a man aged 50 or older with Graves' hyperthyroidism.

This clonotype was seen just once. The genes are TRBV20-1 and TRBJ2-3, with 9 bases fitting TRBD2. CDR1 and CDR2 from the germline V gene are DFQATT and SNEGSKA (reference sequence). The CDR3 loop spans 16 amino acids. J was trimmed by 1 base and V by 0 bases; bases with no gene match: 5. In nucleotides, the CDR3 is TGCAGTGCTAGAGAAACACTAGCGGGCCGCACAGATACGCAGTATTTT. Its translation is CSARETLAGRTDTQYF.

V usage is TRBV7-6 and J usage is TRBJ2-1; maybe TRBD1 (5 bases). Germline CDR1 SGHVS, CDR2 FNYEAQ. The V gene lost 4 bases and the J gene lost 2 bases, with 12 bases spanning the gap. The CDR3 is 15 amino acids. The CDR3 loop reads CASSSPGNAYNEQFF. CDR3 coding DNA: TGTGCCAGCAGCTCCCCAGGGAATGCCTACAATGAGCAGTTCTTC.

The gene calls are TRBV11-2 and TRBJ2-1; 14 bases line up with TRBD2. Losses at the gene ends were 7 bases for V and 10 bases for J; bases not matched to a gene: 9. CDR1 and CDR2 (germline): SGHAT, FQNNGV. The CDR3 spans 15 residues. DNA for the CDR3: TGTGCCAGCATTCCCGGGACTAGCGGGAGTAGCGAGCAGTTCTTC. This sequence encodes CASIPGTSGSSEQFF.